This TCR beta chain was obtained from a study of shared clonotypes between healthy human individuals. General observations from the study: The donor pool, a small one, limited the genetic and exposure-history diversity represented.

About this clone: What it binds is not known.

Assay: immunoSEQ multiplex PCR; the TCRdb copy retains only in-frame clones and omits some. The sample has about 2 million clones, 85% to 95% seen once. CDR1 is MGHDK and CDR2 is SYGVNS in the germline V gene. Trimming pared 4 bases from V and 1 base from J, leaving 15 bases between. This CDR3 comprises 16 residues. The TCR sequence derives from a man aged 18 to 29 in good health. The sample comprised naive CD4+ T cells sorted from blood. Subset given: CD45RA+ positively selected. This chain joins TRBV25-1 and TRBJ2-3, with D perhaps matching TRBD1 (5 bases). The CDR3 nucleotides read TGTGCCAGCAGTGTCGGTCGTCCCAGGGGCACAGATACGCAGTATTTT. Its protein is CASSVGRPRGTDTQYF.